One sample yielded the 5 T cell receptor beta chains listed below, sequenced in a study of shared clonotypes between healthy human individuals (dated by TCRdb to 2020 to 2021). To prepare the library, the immunoSEQ multiplex PCR assay was applied. Imported from immuneACCESS, the table was reduced by TCRdb to in-frame sequences with V and J called. These copies leave out some clones; in studies compared against another copy, an unresolved V gene accounts for under half, and the cause of the remainder is not known. The sample data list around 700,000 clones, and roughly 94% of these were observed just once. The ten largest clones add up to 24% of the sample. CD8 naive samples were CD45RO-negative cells positively selected for CCR7, giving a CD45RA+CCR7+ population that excluded TemRA cells. Sequencing was carried out using naive CD8+ T cells sorted from blood. The cell subset or site label corresponds to: CD45RA+CCR7+. The receptors here all came from a man under 40 in good health.

Here the CDR3 reads CASSVGGGRTYEQYF. For the CDR3, the DNA is TGTGCCAGCAGCGTAGGAGGTGGGAGGACCTACGAGCAGTACTTC. The rearrangement uses TRBV2 and TRBJ2-7; D is perhaps TRBD2 (6 bases). The CDR3 extends over 15 amino acids. With 6 bases removed from V and 2 bases from J, the gap between germline ends came to 17 bases. In germline, CDR1 is SNHLY, CDR2 FYNNEI.

This chain joins TRBV6-6 and TRBJ2-1; 7 nucleotides match TRBD2. This CDR3 is built from 16 residues. Germline CDR1 is MNHNY and CDR2 is SVGAGI (reference sequence). Unmatched junction bases numbered 17, after V lost 8 bases and J lost 7 bases. CDR3 DNA sequence: TGTGCCAGCGGCCCTAGCGGCGGGGAGGTGTCGAATGAGCAGTTCTTC. Amino acids: CASGPSGGEVSNEQFF.

The chain uses TRBV27 and TRBJ2-1; 11 bases are a match to TRBD2. Germline CDR1 MNHEY, CDR2 SMNVEV (reference sequence). V lost 4 bases, J lost 2 bases, and 4 bases stayed unmatched. CDR3 length: 16 residues. CDR3 sequence reads: CASSSGTSGAYNEQFF. In nucleotides, the CDR3 is TGTGCCAGCAGTTCAGGGACTAGCGGAGCCTACAATGAGCAGTTCTTC.

This clone is a singleton in its sample. DNA for the CDR3: TGTGCCAGCAGCTCCCTCGGCAGGTTAGCTAACTATGGCTACACCTTC. Protein: CASSSLGRLANYGYTF. The V gene is TRBV11-2, the J gene TRBJ1-2; D is uncertain. The CDR3 has 16 residues. Germline V CDR1 and CDR2: SGHAT, FQNNGV. Trimming took 4 bases from V and 0 from J, leaving 15 bases between them.

This chain links TRBV18 with TRBJ2-7; D unclear. Trimming cost V 3 bases and J 2 bases, with 8 bases left between them. This CDR3 comprises 13 residues. The germline V gene has CDR1 KGHSH and CDR2 LQKENI. This CDR3 reads CASSPADTYEQYF. DNA for the CDR3: TGTGCCAGCTCACCGGCAGATACCTACGAGCAGTACTTC.